This T cell receptor beta chain was sequenced for a study of blood T cell repertoires in COVID-19. Turning to the study itself: Samples taken during acute and convalescent COVID-19 were collected in the United States, Italy and Spain. T cells, B-cell-depleted T cells, or PBMCs supplied cDNA or gDNA.

Germline CDR1 MDHEN, CDR2 SYDVKM. Unmatched junction bases numbered 3, after V lost 6 bases and J lost 6 bases. The CDR3 has 13 amino acids. Original processing notes: Amplifying reference gene primers gave estimates of nucleated cell counts. Data came from immunoSEQ multiplex PCR; TCRdb stores just in-frame clones and leaves some out. That table is the source of V, J and clone size, and D and trimming were worked out from the DNA. The table lists about 190,000 clones, approximately 90% of them singletons. This TCR derives from a man between 25 and 39 years old with acute or convalescent COVID-19. The V and J genes are TRBV28 and TRBJ2-7, with 12 bases lining up with TRBD2. Material for sequencing was peripheral blood. CDR3 nucleotides: TGTGCCAGCAGCACTAGCGGGAGGAGCGAGCAGTACTTC. Its translation is CASSTSGRSEQYF.